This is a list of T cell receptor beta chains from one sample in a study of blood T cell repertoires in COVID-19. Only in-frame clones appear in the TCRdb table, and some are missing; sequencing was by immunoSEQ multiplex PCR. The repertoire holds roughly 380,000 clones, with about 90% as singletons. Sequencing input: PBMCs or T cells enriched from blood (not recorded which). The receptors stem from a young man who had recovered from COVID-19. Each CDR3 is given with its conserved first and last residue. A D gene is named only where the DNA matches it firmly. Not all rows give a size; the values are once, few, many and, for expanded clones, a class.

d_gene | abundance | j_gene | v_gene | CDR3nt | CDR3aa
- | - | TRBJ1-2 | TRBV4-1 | TGCGCCAGCAGCCAAGCAGGGTGGAACTATGGCTACACCTTC | CASSQAGWNYGYTF
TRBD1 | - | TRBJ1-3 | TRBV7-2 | TGTGCCAGCAGCTTAGGGACAGGGAGAAACACCATATATTTT | CASSLGTGRNTIYF
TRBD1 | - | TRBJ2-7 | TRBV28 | TGTGCCAGCAGATCCCCCTACAGGGGCGAGAGCTCCTACGAGCAGTACTTC | CASRSPYRGESSYEQYF
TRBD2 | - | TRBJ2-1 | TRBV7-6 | TGTGCCAGCAGCTCGGGACTAGCGGGGGGAACCTCCTACAATGAGCAGTTCTTC | CASSSGLAGGTSYNEQFF
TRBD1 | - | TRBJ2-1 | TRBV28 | TGTGCCAGCACCCTCTGGACAGGAGCCTACAATGAGCAGTTCTTC | CASTLWTGAYNEQFF
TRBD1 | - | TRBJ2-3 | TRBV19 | TGTGCCAGTGCTCCGGTGACAGGGGTAACAGATACGCAGTATTTT | CASAPVTGVTDTQYF
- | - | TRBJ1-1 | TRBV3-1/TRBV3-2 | TGTGCCAGCAGCCTACAGGTGAACACTGAAGCTTTCTTT | CASSLQVNTEAFF
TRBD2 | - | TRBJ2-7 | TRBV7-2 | TGTGCCAGCAGCGCCGTCGTCGGGGCGGGGGGTAACGAGCAGTACTTC | CASSAVVGAGGNEQYF
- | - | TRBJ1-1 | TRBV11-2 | TGTGCCAGCAGCTTCTTCGGGGCTGAAGCTTTCTTT | CASSFFGAEAFF
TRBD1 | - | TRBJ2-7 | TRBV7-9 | TGTGCCAGCAGCTCGGCTGACAGGGTCCCTGTCCACGAGCAGTACTTC | CASSSADRVPVHEQYF
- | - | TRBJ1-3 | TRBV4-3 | TGCGCCAGCAGCCAGGAGCACTTCGGGGACACCATATATTTT | CASSQEHFGDTIYF
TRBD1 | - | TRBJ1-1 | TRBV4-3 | TGCGCCAGCAGCCTCGCCGGGGCAGGGGGGTCAAGGACCACTGAAGCTTTCTTT | CASSLAGAGGSRTTEAFF
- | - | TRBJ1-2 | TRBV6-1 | TGTGCCAGCAGTGAATCTCCCGGGGAGGACCGACCCGGTGGCTACACCTTC | CASSESPGEDRPGGYTF
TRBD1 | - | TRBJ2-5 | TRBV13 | TGTGCCAGCAGCTTAGGATCGGGACAGACGAGGGGGACCCAGTACTTC | CASSLGSGQTRGTQYF
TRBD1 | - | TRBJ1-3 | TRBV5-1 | TGCGCCAGCAGCTCCAACCCCAGGGGGAGCTCTGGAAACACCATATATTTT | CASSSNPRGSSGNTIYF
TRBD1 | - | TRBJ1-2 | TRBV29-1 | TGCAGCGGGGGACAGGGAGGGGACTATGGCTACACCTTC | CSGGQGGDYGYTF
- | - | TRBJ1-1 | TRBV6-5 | TGTGCCAGCAGTCATAGGACAGTCACTGAAGCTTTCTTT | CASSHRTVTEAFF
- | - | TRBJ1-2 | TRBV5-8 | TGTGCCAGCAGCTTGGTGGGCCAGGGGCTAATCTATGGCTACACCTTC | CASSLVGQGLIYGYTF
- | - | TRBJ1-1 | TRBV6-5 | TGTGCCACCCAATTCGGGTCAGGGCAAATCCCTGAAGCTTTCTTT | CATQFGSGQIPEAFF
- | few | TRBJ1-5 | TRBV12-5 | TGTGCTAGTGGTTTGGAGCAGGGAAATCAGCCCCAGCATTTT | CASGLEQGNQPQHF
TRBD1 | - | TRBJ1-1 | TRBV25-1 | TGTGCCAGCGTCGGGACAGGGGCTCTGAACACTGAAGCTTTCTTT | CASVGTGALNTEAFF
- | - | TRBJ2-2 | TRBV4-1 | TGCGCCAGCAGCCAAGATCGGAGCTCCGGGGAGCTGTTTTTT | CASSQDRSSGELFF
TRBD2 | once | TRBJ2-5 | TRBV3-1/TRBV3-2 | TGTGCCAGCAGCCTAGGACTAGCAGCGGCCTTTTACTTC | CASSLGLAAAFYF
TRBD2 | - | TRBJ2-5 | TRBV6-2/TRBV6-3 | TGTGCCAGCAGTTACTGGGGACTAGAAGAAGAGACCCAGTACTTC | CASSYWGLEEETQYF
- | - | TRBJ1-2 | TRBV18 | TGTGCCAGCTCGGGGAATGAGGGTGTTAGTGATGGCTACACCTTC | CASSGNEGVSDGYTF
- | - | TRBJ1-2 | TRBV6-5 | TGTGCCAGCAGTTTCCTCACAGGCTACTATGGCTACACCTTC | CASSFLTGYYGYTF
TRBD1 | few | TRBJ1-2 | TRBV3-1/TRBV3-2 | TGTGCCAGCAGCCAGACAGGGGGCGGTGGCTACACCTTC | CASSQTGGGGYTF